This entry is about one T cell receptor (beta chain). It lacks a known antigen. No base qualities exist here, and no much larger clone lies one base off it. V trim: 6 bases; J trim: 9 bases; unmatched bases: 11. The CDR3 spans 13 residues, from the cysteine through the phenylalanine. The DNA shown is the 39-base CDR3, in frame from base 1. CDR1 and CDR2, per the germline V gene, are MNHNS and SASEGT. The sample originates from a study of response to subunit inactivated influenza vaccine listed by TCRdb under 2018. Study-wide context: Deep quantitative profiling of the T cell receptor repertoire was used in the study to follow responses to a trivalent subunit inactivated influenza vaccine.

Receptor libraries were prepared by RT-PCR. For sequencing, an Illumina HiSeq 2500 was employed. The public reads were reanalyzed by TCRdb: fastp trimming at Q25, MiXCR alignment, in-frame beta chains only. Rows with one shared CDR3 protein collapse into an entry with the most common genes and DNA. The sample table holds about 610,000 distinct CDR3 sequences, of which about 14% were seen once. Clones ranked in the top ten supply more than 9.5% of the sample. The investigation overall reported the following: The authors suggested that each seasonal influenza vaccination may recruit only a limited number of new T cells.

The source is a man aged 50 to 59 who received an inactivated influenza vaccine. Donor details come from another sample of the same person, matched by shared clones. The starting material was PBMCs from blood, obtained roughly 12 days after vaccination. The chain is made from TRBV6-1 and TRBJ2-7, with TRBD1 identical over 7 junction bases. The nucleotide sequence reads as follows: TGTGCCAGCAGACCGGGACAGTATTATGGGCAGTACTTC. Its protein is CASRPGQYYGQYF.